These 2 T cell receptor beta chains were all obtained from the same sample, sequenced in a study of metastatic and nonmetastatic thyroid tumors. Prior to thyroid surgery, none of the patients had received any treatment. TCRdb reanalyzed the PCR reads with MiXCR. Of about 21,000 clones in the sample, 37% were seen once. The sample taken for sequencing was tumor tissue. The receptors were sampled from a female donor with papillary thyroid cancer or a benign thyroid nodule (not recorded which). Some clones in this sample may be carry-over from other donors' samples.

The CDR3 here is CATSTGLASDTQYF. DNA for the CDR3: TGTGCCACCAGCACCGGACTAGCATCAGATACGCAGTATTTT. The V call is TRBV15, the J call TRBJ2-3; 8 bases are shared with TRBD2. Trimming took 4 bases from V and 4 from J; bases not matched to a gene: 4. The CDR3 sequence is 14 residues long. From germline, CDR1 is LNHNV and CDR2 YYDKDF (reference sequence).

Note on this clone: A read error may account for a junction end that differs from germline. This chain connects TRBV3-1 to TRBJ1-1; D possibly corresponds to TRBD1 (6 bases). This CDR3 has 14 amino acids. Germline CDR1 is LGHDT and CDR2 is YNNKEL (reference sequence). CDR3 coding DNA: TGTGCCAACAGCCGAAGGGGGAGCAGGCTAGAAGCTTTCTTT. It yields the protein CANSRRGSRLEAFF.